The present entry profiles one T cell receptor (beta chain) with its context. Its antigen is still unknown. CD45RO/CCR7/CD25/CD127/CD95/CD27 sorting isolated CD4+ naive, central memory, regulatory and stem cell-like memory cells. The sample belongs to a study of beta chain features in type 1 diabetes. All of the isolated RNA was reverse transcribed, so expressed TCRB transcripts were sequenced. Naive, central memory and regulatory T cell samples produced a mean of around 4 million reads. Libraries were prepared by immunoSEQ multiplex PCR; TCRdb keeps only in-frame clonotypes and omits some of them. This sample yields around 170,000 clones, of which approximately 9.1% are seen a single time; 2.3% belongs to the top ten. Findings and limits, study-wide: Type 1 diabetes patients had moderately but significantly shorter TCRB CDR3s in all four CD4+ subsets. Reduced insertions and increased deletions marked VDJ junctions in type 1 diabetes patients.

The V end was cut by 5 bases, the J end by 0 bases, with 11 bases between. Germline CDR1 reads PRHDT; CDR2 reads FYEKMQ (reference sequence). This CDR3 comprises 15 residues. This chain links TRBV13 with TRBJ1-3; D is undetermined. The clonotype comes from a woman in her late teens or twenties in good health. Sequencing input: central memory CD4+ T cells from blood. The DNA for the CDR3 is TGTGCCAGCAGCCGCGGCGGGCGCTCTGGAAACACCATATATTTT. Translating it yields CASSRGGRSGNTIYF.